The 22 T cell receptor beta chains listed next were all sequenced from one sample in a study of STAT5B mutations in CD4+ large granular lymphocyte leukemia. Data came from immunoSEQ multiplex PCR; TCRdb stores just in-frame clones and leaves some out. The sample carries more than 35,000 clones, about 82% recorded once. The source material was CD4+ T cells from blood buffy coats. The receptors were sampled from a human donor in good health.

This CDR3 reads CASSLPTGGAKETQYF. CDR3 bases: TGCGCCAGCAGCCTTCCAACAGGGGGCGCGAAAGAGACCCAGTACTTC. The chain combines TRBV10-2 with TRBJ2-5; TRBD1 matches at 9 bases. This CDR3 has 16 amino acids. Looked up from germline, CDR1 is WSHSY and CDR2 is SAAADI. J gave up 3 bases and V 6 bases, and 11 bases lay outside the gene matches.

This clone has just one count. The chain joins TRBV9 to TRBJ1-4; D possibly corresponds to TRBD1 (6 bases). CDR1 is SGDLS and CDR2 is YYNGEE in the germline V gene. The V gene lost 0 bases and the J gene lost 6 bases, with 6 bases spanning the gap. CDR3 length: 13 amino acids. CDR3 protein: CASSVEGDEKLFF. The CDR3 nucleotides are TGTGCCAGCAGCGTAGAGGGGGATGAAAAACTGTTTTTT.

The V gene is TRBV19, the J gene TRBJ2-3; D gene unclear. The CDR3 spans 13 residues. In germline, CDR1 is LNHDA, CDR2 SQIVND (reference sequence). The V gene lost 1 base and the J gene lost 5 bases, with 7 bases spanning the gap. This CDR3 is CASSIGTGDTQYF. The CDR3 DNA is TGTGCCAGTAGTATAGGGACGGGAGATACGCAGTATTTT.

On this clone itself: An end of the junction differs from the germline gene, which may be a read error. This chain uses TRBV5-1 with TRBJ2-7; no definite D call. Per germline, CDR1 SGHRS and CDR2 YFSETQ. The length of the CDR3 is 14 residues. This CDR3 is CASTLAISSYEQYF. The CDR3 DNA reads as TGCGCCAGCACCTTGGCCATCAGCTCCTACGAGCAGTACTTC.

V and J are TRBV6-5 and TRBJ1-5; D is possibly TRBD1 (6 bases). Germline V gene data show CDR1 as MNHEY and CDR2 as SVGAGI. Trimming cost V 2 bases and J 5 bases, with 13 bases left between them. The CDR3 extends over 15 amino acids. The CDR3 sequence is CASSYTTGFDQPQHF. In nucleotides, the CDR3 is TGTGCCAGCAGTTACACTACAGGGTTCGATCAGCCCCAGCATTTT.

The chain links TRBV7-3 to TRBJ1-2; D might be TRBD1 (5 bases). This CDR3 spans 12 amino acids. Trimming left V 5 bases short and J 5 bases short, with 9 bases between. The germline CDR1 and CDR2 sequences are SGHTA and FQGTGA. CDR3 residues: CASSPRGYGYTF. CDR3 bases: TGTGCCAGCAGCCCGAGGGGTTATGGCTACACCTTC. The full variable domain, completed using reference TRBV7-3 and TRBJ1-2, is GAGVSQTPSNKVTEKGKYVELRCDPISGHTALYWYRQSLGQGPEFLIYFQGTGAADDSGLPNDRFFAVRPEGSVSTLKIQRTERGDSAVYLCASSPRGYGYTFGSGTRLTVV.

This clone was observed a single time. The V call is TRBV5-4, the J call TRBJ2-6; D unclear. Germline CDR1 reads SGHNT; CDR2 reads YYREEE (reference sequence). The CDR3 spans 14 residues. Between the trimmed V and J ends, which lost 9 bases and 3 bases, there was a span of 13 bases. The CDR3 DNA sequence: TGTGCCACCCGTAAGGAAGGTGGGGCCAACGTCCTGACTTTC. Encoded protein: CATRKEGGANVLTF.

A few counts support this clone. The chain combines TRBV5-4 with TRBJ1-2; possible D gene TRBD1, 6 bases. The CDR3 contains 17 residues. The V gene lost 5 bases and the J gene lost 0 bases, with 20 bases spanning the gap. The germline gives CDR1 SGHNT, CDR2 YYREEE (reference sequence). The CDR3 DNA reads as TGTGCCAGCAGTTCCGGCACTACAGGGAGAGCTAACTATGGCTACACCTTC. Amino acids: CASSSGTTGRANYGYTF.

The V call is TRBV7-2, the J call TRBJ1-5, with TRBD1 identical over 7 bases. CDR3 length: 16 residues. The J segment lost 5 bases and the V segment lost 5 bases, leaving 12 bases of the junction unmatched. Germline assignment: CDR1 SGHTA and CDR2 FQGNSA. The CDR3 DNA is TGTGCCAGCAGCGCAGCTGGGGACAGACTGTATCAGCCCCAGCATTTT. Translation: CASSAAGDRLYQPQHF.

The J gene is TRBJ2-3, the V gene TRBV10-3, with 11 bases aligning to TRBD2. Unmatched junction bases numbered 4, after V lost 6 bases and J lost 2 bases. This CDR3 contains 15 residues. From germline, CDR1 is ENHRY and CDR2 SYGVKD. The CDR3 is CAIRLAGAPTDTQYF. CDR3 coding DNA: TGTGCCATCAGACTAGCGGGGGCACCCACAGATACGCAGTATTTT.

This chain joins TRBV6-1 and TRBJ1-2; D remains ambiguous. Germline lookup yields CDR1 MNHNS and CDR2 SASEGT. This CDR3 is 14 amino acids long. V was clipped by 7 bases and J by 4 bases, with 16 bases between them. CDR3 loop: CASKPNGPGYGYTF. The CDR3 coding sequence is TGTGCCAGCAAACCAAACGGCCCCGGCTATGGCTACACCTTC.

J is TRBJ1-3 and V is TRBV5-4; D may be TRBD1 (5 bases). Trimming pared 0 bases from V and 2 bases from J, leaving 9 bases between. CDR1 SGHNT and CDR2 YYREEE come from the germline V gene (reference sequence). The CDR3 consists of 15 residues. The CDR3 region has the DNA TGTGCCAGCAGCTTGGTGGGGGGAGCTGGAAACACCATATATTTT. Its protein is CASSLVGGAGNTIYF.

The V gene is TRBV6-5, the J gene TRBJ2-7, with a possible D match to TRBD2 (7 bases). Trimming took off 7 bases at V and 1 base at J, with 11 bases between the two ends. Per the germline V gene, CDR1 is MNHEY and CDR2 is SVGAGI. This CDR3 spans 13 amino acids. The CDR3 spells CASKGGASYEQYF. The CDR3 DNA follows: TGTGCCAGCAAGGGGGGGGCTTCCTACGAGCAGTACTTC.

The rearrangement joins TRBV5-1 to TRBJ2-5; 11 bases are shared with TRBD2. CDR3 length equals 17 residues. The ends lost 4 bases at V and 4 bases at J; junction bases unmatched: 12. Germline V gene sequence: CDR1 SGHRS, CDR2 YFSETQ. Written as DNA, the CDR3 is TGCGCCAGCAGCCTCGGGAGCGGTAGCGGGAGGGGAGAGACCCAGTACTTC. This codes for CASSLGSGSGRGETQYF.

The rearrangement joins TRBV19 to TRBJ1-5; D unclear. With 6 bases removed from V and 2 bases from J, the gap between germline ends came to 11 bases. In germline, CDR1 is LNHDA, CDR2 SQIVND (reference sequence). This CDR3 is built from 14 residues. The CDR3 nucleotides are TGTGCCAGTAGGGGGAGTACGGGCAATCAGCCCCAGCATTTT. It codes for CASRGSTGNQPQHF.

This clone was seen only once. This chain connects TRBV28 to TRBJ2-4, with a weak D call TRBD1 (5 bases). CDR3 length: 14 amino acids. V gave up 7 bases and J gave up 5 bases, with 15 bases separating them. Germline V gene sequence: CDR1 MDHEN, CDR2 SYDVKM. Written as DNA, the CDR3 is TGTGCCAGCACCTCCTCAGGGTCCGAAAACATTCAGTACTTC. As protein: CASTSSGSENIQYF.

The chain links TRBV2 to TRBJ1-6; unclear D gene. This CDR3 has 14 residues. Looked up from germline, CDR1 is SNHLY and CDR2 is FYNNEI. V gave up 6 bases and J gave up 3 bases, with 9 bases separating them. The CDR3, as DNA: TGTGCCAGCAGGCAGTCGATCTATAATTCACCCCTCCACTTT. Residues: CASRQSIYNSPLHF. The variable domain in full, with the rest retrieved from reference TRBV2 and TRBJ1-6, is EPEVTQTPSHQVTQMGQEVILRCVPISNHLYFYWYRQILGQKVEFLVSFYNNEISEKSEIFDDQFSVERPDGSNFTLKIRSTKLEDSAMYFCASRQSIYNSPLHFGNGTRLTVT.

The CDR3 nucleotides are TGTGCCAGCAGTGACTCGGCCAGTTCCTACGAGCAGTACTTC. This gives the protein CASSDSASSYEQYF. This chain links TRBV6-4 with TRBJ2-7; D is unresolved. The germline V gene encodes CDR1 MRHNA and CDR2 SNTAGT. CDR3 length equals 14 residues. Trimming shortened V by 0 bases and J by 1 base, and 7 bases separated the two germline ends.

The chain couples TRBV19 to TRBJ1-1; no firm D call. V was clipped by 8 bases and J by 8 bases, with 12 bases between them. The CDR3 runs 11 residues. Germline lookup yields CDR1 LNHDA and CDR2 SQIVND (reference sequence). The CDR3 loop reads CASGDWEEAFF. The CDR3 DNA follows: TGTGCCAGTGGAGACTGGGAAGAAGCTTTCTTT. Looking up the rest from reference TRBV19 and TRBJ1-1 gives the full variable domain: DGGITQSPKYLFRKEGQNVTLSCEQNLNHDAMYWYRQDPGQGLRLIYYSQIVNDFQKGDIAEGYSVSREKKESFPLTVTSAQKNPTAFYLCASGDWEEAFFGQGTRLTVV.

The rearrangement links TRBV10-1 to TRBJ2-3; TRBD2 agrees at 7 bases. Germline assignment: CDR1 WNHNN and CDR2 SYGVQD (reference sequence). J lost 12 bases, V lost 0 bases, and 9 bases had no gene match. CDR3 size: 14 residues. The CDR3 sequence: CASSESGDYTNQYF. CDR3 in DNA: TGCGCCAGCAGTGAGTCGGGGGACTACACTAACCAGTATTTT.

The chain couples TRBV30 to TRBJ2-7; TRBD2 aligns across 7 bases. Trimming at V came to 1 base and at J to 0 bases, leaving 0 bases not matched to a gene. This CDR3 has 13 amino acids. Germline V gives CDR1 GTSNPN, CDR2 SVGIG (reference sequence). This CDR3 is CAWSGGGSYEQYF. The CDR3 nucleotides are TGTGCCTGGAGTGGGGGGGGCTCCTACGAGCAGTACTTC.

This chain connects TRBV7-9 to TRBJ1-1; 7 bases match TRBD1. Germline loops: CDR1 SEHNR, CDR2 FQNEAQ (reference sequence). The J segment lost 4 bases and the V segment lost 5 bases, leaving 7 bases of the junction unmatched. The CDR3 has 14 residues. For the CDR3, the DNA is TGTGCCAGCAGCCCAACCGGGACAGCCACTGAAGCTTTCTTT. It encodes CASSPTGTATEAFF. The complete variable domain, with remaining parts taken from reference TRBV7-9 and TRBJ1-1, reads DTGVSQNPRHKITKRGQNVTFRCDPISEHNRLYWYRQTLGQGPEFLTYFQNEAQLEKSRLLSDRFSAERPKGSFSTLEIQRTEQGDSAMYLCASSPTGTATEAFFGQGTRLTVV.